The text below deals with one TCR beta chain. Its specificity is not known. This entry comes from a study of T cell responses to AZD1222 COVID-19 vaccine. Study at large: Pooled together were second doses at about 4 or about 12 weeks.

General study results and limits: CD4 TCRs linked to vaccination spanned spike, dominating at 160-218 and 743-854. Among the donors, most were white British and more were female, and clonal diversity was possibly underestimated.

The assay was immunoSEQ multiplex PCR, and TCRdb's table has in-frame clones only and misses some. The sample carries approximately 200,000 clones, 90% to 95% recorded once. Trimming left V 7 bases short and J 0 bases short, with 12 bases between. The CDR3 length is 14 residues. In germline, CDR1 is SGHTA, CDR2 FQGNSA. This clonotype originated in an adult in good health. Material: peripheral blood, obtained on day 0 of AZD1222 vaccination. The chain combines TRBV7-2 with TRBJ1-1; no clear D. The CDR3 loop is CASNRRGLNTEAFF. CDR3 sequence (DNA): TGTGCCAGCAATCGTCGGGGTTTGAACACTGAAGCTTTCTTT.